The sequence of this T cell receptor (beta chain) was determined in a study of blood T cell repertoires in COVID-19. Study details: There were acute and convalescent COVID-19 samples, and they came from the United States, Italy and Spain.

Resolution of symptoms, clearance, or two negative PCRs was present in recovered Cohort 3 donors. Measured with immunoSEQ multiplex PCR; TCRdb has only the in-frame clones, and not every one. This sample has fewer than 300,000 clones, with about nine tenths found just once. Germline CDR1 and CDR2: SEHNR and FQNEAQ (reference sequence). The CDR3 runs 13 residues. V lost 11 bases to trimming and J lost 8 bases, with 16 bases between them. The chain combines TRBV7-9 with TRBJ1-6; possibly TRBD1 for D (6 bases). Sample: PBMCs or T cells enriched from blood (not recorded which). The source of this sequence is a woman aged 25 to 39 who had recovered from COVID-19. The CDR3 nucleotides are TGTGCCGCCCAGGGGATTCGTGATTCACCCCTCCACTTT. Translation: CAAQGIRDSPLHF.